The 30 T cell receptor beta chains listed next were all sequenced from one sample in a study of blood T cell repertoires in COVID-19. The assay was immunoSEQ multiplex PCR, and TCRdb's table has in-frame clones only and misses some. The data show some 120,000 clones, roughly four fifths seen once. Input material: PBMCs or T cells enriched from blood (not recorded which). The receptor source for this set is a man aged 25 to 40 who had recovered from COVID-19.

This sequence joins TRBV11-2 and TRBJ2-7, with TRBD2 identical over 8 bases. This CDR3 is 18 amino acids long. The junction had 12 bases not matched to a gene; V was cut back by 2 bases and J by 0 bases. Germline V lookup: CDR1 SGHAT, CDR2 FQNNGV. In nucleotides, the CDR3 is TGTGCCAGCAGCTTATCTTGGTCTAGCGGGCGAAACTCCTACGAGCAGTACTTC. This gives the protein CASSLSWSSGRNSYEQYF.

The V call is TRBV6-1, the J call TRBJ1-5; TRBD1 matches 7 bases. With V trimmed by 3 bases and J by 5 bases, 7 bases remained unmatched. Germline CDR1 reads MNHNS; CDR2 reads SASEGT. The CDR3 contains 15 residues. The DNA of the CDR3 is TGTGCCAGCAGTGACGACCCCGACAGGGATCAGCCCCAGCATTTT. Amino acid sequence: CASSDDPDRDQPQHF.

V is TRBV5-4 and J is TRBJ2-1, with D maybe TRBD2 (6 bases). Germline CDR1 SGHNT, CDR2 YYREEE (reference sequence). V was pared by 0 bases and J by 10 bases, with 14 bases between. The CDR3 runs 14 residues. CDR3: CASSLGQGGIEQFF. CDR3 DNA: TGTGCCAGCAGCTTGGGGCAGGGAGGAATCGAGCAGTTCTTC.

The genes are TRBV7-9 and TRBJ1-2; D gene uncertain. V was shortened by 5 bases and J by 0 bases, with 10 bases between the two germline ends. The CDR3 loop spans 14 amino acids. Germline V CDR1 and CDR2: SEHNR, FQNEAQ (reference sequence). CDR3 DNA: TGTGCCAGCAGCCAGATTCAGGCTAACTATGGCTACACCTTC. Residues: CASSQIQANYGYTF.

This clone was recorded only once. V is TRBV4-2 and J is TRBJ2-7; D might be TRBD2 (5 bases). Germline CDR1 and CDR2: LGHNA and YNFKEQ. Trimming left V 0 bases short and J 3 bases short, with 15 bases between. This CDR3 region has 16 residues. The CDR3 reads CASSQELSGLRYEQYF. The CDR3 region has the DNA TGTGCCAGCAGCCAAGAATTATCCGGACTGCGCTACGAGCAGTACTTC.

The CDR3 DNA is TGTGCCAGCAGCACCTGGGGGGACCTAGAAGCTTTCTTT. Translated, it gives CASSTWGDLEAFF. The chain uses TRBV7-9 and TRBJ1-1; D is perhaps TRBD1 (5 bases). The V end lost 5 bases, the J end lost 8 bases, and 15 bases lay between the germline ends. CDR1 and CDR2 from the germline V gene are SEHNR and FQNEAQ (reference sequence). The CDR3 is made up of 13 amino acids. Drawing the rest from reference TRBV7-9 and TRBJ1-1, the complete variable domain is DTGVSQNPRHKITKRGQNVTFRCDPISEHNRLYWYRQTLGQGPEFLTYFQNEAQLEKSRLLSDRFSAERPKGSFSTLEIQRTEQGDSAMYLCASSTWGDLEAFFGQGTRLTVV.

The chain employs TRBV2 and TRBJ2-2, with D tentatively TRBD1 (6 bases). CDR1 SNHLY and CDR2 FYNNEI come from the germline V gene. Between the trimmed V and J ends, which lost 4 bases and 4 bases, there was a span of 13 bases. The CDR3 is 15 residues long. The CDR3: CASSGGGTLTGELFF. For the CDR3, the DNA is TGTGCCAGCAGTGGAGGGGGTACCCTCACCGGGGAGCTGTTTTTT.

The rearrangement links TRBV12-3 or TRBV12-4 to TRBJ1-4, with D hard to call. The CDR3 totals 12 residues. V was cut by 6 bases and J by 10 bases, with 12 bases left in between. The CDR3 DNA reads TGTGCCAGCAGCCGTCCCCTGTCAAAACTGTTTTTT. It encodes CASSRPLSKLFF.

The V call is TRBV10-1, the J call TRBJ1-1, with D perhaps matching TRBD1 (6 bases). Germline CDR1 WNHNN, CDR2 SYGVQD (reference sequence). The V gene lost 7 bases and the J gene lost 1 base, with 10 bases spanning the gap. The CDR3 is made up of 13 amino acids. CDR3 sequence (DNA): TGCGCCAGCACCAAGGACAGGAACACTGAAGCTTTCTTT. Translation gives CASTKDRNTEAFF.

This clone was seen only once. J is TRBJ1-1 and V is TRBV30, with D tentatively TRBD1 (6 bases). The germline gives CDR1 GTSNPN, CDR2 SVGIG (reference sequence). This CDR3 spans 13 amino acids. Trimming removed 0 bases from V and 4 bases from J, with 9 bases in between. Written as DNA, the CDR3 is TGTGCCTGGAGTGTAACAGGGAGCACTGAAGCTTTCTTT. Translating gives CAWSVTGSTEAFF.

This chain uses TRBV12-3 or TRBV12-4 with TRBJ2-3, with D uncertain. The V end was cut by 6 bases, the J end by 2 bases, with 9 bases between. CDR3 size: 13 residues. CDR3 amino acids: CASSLASTDTQYF. CDR3 bases: TGTGCCAGCAGCCTGGCCTCCACAGATACGCAGTATTTT.

This clone was recorded once. The V gene is TRBV14, the J gene TRBJ2-4, with D possibly being TRBD2 (5 bases). Trimming removed 5 bases at V and 0 bases at J, with 14 bases between. CDR1 is SGHDN, CDR2 FVKESK, per germline. The CDR3 contains 16 residues. The CDR3 DNA follows: TGTGCCAGCAGCGAGGGATCAGGCCTAGCCAAAAACATTCAGTACTTC. Translating gives CASSEGSGLAKNIQYF.

The gene calls are TRBV11-2 and TRBJ2-1; 11 nucleotides match TRBD2. Trimming cost V 0 bases and J 4 bases; bases outside gene matches: 5. The CDR3 spans 17 residues. CDR1 is SGHAT and CDR2 is FQNNGV in the germline V gene. CDR3 sequence: CASSLDPGLADYNEQFF. In DNA form, the CDR3 reads TGTGCCAGCAGCTTAGATCCGGGACTAGCGGATTACAATGAGCAGTTCTTC.

The chain couples TRBV6-2 or TRBV6-3 to TRBJ2-7; a possible D gene is TRBD1 (6 bases). The CDR3 consists of 14 residues. Trimming stripped 2 bases from V and 0 bases from J, with 8 bases between. The germline CDR1 and CDR2 sequences are MNHEY and SVGEGT. For the CDR3, the DNA is TGTGCCAGCAGTTACGGGGGACACTCCTACGAGCAGTACGTC. It specifies CASSYGGHSYEQYV.

The chain employs TRBV3-1 (or the pseudogene TRBV3-2) and TRBJ2-1; perhaps TRBD2 as D (6 bases). Trimming stripped 0 bases from V and 8 bases from J, with 14 bases between. Germline V CDR1 and CDR2: LGHDT, YNNKEL (reference sequence). CDR3 length equals 15 residues. In nucleotides, the CDR3 is TGTGCCAGCAGCCAAGAGGGAGGCCCCTGGGATGAGCAGTTCTTC. It specifies CASSQEGGPWDEQFF.

The chain combines TRBV11-2 with TRBJ1-3, with TRBD1 identical over 9 bases. CDR1 SGHAT and CDR2 FQNNGV come from the germline V gene. J was trimmed by 2 bases and V by 5 bases; bases with no gene match: 4. The length of the CDR3 is 15 residues. In DNA, the CDR3 is TGTGCCAGCAGCATCACAGGGGGCACTGGAAACACCATATATTTT. This encodes CASSITGGTGNTIYF.

The CDR3 here is CASSYGQGARNEQFF. The CDR3 region has the DNA TGTGCCAGCAGTTACGGACAGGGGGCTCGCAATGAGCAGTTCTTC. The chain employs TRBV6-5 and TRBJ2-1; 11 positions agree with TRBD1. The CDR3 is 15 residues long. Germline V gene data show CDR1 as MNHEY and CDR2 as SVGAGI. V lost 2 bases, J lost 6 bases, and 3 bases stayed unmatched.

J is TRBJ2-1 and V is TRBV4-1, with 7 bases aligning to TRBD2. J was trimmed by 0 bases and V by 1 base; bases with no gene match: 6. Germline V gene sequence: CDR1 MGHRA, CDR2 YSYEKL. The CDR3 contains 17 residues. Here the CDR3 DNA reads TGCGCCAGCAGCCAAGGAGTGGGCGGGAGCTCCTACAATGAGCAGTTCTTC. Encoded protein: CASSQGVGGSSYNEQFF.

The rearrangement joins TRBV29-1 to TRBJ1-6; D is perhaps TRBD1 (5 bases). Per the germline V gene, CDR1 is SQVTM and CDR2 is ANQGSEA. With 7 bases removed from V and 6 bases from J, the gap between germline ends came to 13 bases. The CDR3 contains 13 residues. The CDR3 bases are TGCAGCGCTAAGGACACTCTTAATTCACCCCTCCACTTT. It is translated as CSAKDTLNSPLHF.

V gene TRBV11-2 combines with J gene TRBJ2-5; D possibly corresponds to TRBD2 (6 bases). The CDR3 sequence is 16 residues long. Trimming shortened V by 5 bases and J by 3 bases, and 19 bases separated the two germline ends. Per the germline V gene, CDR1 is SGHAT and CDR2 is FQNNGV. The CDR3: CASSPWRANVKETQYF. The DNA of the CDR3 is TGTGCCAGCAGCCCGTGGAGGGCCAATGTGAAAGAGACCCAGTACTTC. Combining the CDR3 with reference TRBV11-2 and TRBJ2-5 gives the whole variable domain EAGVAQSPRYKIIEKRQSVAFWCNPISGHATLYWYQQILGQGPKLLIQFQNNGVVDDSQLPKDRFSAERLKGVDSTLKIQPAKLEDSAVYLCASSPWRANVKETQYFGPGTRLLVL.

V gene TRBV5-1 combines with J gene TRBJ2-6, with TRBD1 matching over 7 bases. CDR1 is SGHRS, CDR2 YFSETQ, per germline. V was clipped by 3 bases and J by 4 bases; unmatched bases: 13. The CDR3 has 18 amino acids. CDR3 sequence: CASSSGTAARWGANVLTF. CDR3 sequence (DNA): TGCGCCAGCAGCTCCGGGACAGCCGCCAGGTGGGGGGCCAACGTCCTGACTTTC.

The V and J genes are TRBV11-2 and TRBJ2-5; D remains unclear. Trimming removed 2 bases at V and 1 base at J, with 8 bases between. The CDR3 runs 14 residues. Germline V lookup: CDR1 SGHAT, CDR2 FQNNGV. Written as DNA, the CDR3 is TGTGCCAGCAGCTTAATTAACACCCAAGAGACCCAGTACTTC. This sequence encodes CASSLINTQETQYF.

V gene TRBV5-6 combines with J gene TRBJ2-7, with 8 positions matching TRBD2. Germline V gives CDR1 SGHDT, CDR2 YYEEEE. The CDR3 spans 15 residues. Losses at the gene ends were 4 bases for V and 6 bases for J; bases not matched to a gene: 12. The CDR3 DNA sequence: TGTGCCAGCAGCAAAGAGACCGGACGGGGGGGCGAGCAGTACGTC. Residues: CASSKETGRGGEQYV.

This rearrangement joins TRBV5-5 to TRBJ2-1; TRBD2 is a possible D gene (5 bases). CDR1 is SGHKS and CDR2 is YYEKEE in the germline V gene (reference sequence). The CDR3 has 16 residues. V lost 4 bases, J lost 4 bases, and 18 bases lay in between. The CDR3, as DNA: TGTGCCAGCAGCCTCAGAGGGCTACCCGCATACAATGAGCAGTTCTTC. Residues: CASSLRGLPAYNEQFF.

This clone appeared a single time. The J gene is TRBJ2-7, the V gene TRBV5-4; 7 bases map to TRBD2. Germline values: CDR1 SGHNT, CDR2 YYREEE (reference sequence). There are 16 residues in the CDR3. J gave up 5 bases and V 1 base, and 12 bases lay outside the gene matches. The CDR3 spells CASSLSASGLSDEQYF. The DNA of the CDR3 is TGTGCCAGCAGCTTGTCGGCTAGCGGCCTCTCGGACGAGCAGTACTTC.

This rearrangement joins TRBV7-3 to TRBJ2-3, with 7 bases fitting TRBD1. The V gene end was trimmed by 5 bases and the J gene end by 6 bases; junction bases not matched to a gene: 2. This CDR3 region has 12 residues. In germline, CDR1 is SGHTA, CDR2 FQGTGA. The CDR3 is CASSPQGDTQYF. CDR3 sequence (DNA): TGTGCCAGCAGCCCACAGGGGGATACGCAGTATTTT. The whole variable domain, filled in from reference TRBV7-3 and TRBJ2-3, reads GAGVSQTPSNKVTEKGKYVELRCDPISGHTALYWYRQSLGQGPEFLIYFQGTGAADDSGLPNDRFFAVRPEGSVSTLKIQRTERGDSAVYLCASSPQGDTQYFGPGTRLTVL.

V usage is TRBV18 and J usage is TRBJ2-3, with D perhaps TRBD2 (5 bases). V gave up 5 bases and J gave up 0 bases, with 9 bases separating them. Germline values: CDR1 KGHSH, CDR2 LQKENI. CDR3 size: 14 residues. The CDR3 loop reads CASSDRTSTDTQYF. In DNA form, the CDR3 reads TGTGCCAGCTCAGATCGGACTAGCACAGATACGCAGTATTTT.

The chain couples TRBV4-1 to TRBJ1-3, with TRBD1 as a possible D gene (5 bases). Germline lookup yields CDR1 MGHRA and CDR2 YSYEKL. Trimming left V 4 bases short and J 4 bases short, with 11 bases between. The CDR3 covers 14 residues. This CDR3 is CASSPGGAGNTIYF. CDR3 in DNA: TGCGCCAGCAGCCCCGGTGGGGCGGGAAACACCATATATTTT.

The CDR3 loop reads CASSSAGTSTDTQYF. The DNA for the CDR3 is TGTGCCAGCAGCTCAGCGGGGACCAGCACAGATACGCAGTATTTT. V and J are TRBV11-2 and TRBJ2-3; 7 bases fit TRBD2. Germline V gene lookup returns CDR1 SGHAT and CDR2 FQNNGV. The J segment lost 0 bases and the V segment lost 4 bases, leaving 4 bases of the junction unmatched. The CDR3 contains 15 residues. The whole variable domain, filled in from reference TRBV11-2 and TRBJ2-3, reads EAGVAQSPRYKIIEKRQSVAFWCNPISGHATLYWYQQILGQGPKLLIQFQNNGVVDDSQLPKDRFSAERLKGVDSTLKIQPAKLEDSAVYLCASSSAGTSTDTQYFGPGTRLTVL.

This chain links TRBV6-5 with TRBJ1-6; TRBD1 matches at 7 bases. Germline lookup yields CDR1 MNHEY and CDR2 SVGAGI. V was pared by 5 bases and J by 8 bases, with 6 bases of the junction left unmatched. The CDR3 extends over 14 amino acids. CDR3 bases: TGTGCCAGCAGTATACAGGGGTGGGATTCACCCCTCCACTTT. Its protein is CASSIQGWDSPLHF.